This is a list of T cell receptor beta chains from one sample in a study of cytomegalovirus exposure and HLA in healthy donors. TCRdb's table, derived via immunoSEQ multiplex PCR, lists solely in-frame clones and lacks some. The data show 30,000 to 40,000 clones, with 90% seen just once and roughly 3% held by the top ten. Sequenced material: PBMCs. All receptors derive from a woman younger than 35 in good health and CMV-seronegative. Both conserved end residues are part of each CDR3. Fields, in order: CDR3 DNA, CDR3 protein, J gene, clone size, V gene, D gene. A D gene is named only where the DNA matches it firmly. The listing skips clone size in some rows; elsewhere it reads once, few, many or a size class.

DNA: TGTGCCATCAGCGGACGACAGTTTCGGGCTGGAACTTACAATGAGCAGTTCTTC
CDR3: CAISGRQFRAGTYNEQFF
J: TRBJ2-1
size: NA
V: TRBV10-3
D: NA

DNA: TGTGCCAGCAGCTTAGCTATCTTACCGGGAGAGCAGTACTTC
CDR3: CASSLAILPGEQYF
J: TRBJ2-7
size: NA
V: TRBV7-9
D: NA

DNA: TGCGCCAGCAGCCTCGGCTGGACTAGCGGGTCTTTAAATGAGCAGTTCTTC
CDR3: CASSLGWTSGSLNEQFF
J: TRBJ2-1
size: NA
V: TRBV5-1
D: TRBD2

DNA: TGTGCCAGCAGCTTAGAGGGACAGGTCAATCAGCCCCAGCATTTT
CDR3: CASSLEGQVNQPQHF
J: TRBJ1-5
size: NA
V: TRBV5-5
D: TRBD1

DNA: TGTGCCAGCAGCTTAGAACGGACGGGACAGGTGAACACCGGGGAGCTGTTTTTT
CDR3: CASSLERTGQVNTGELFF
J: TRBJ2-2
size: NA
V: TRBV7-6
D: TRBD1

DNA: TGTGCCAGCAGCAGACAGGGGATCGGTGAAAAACTGTTTTTT
CDR3: CASSRQGIGEKLFF
J: TRBJ1-4
size: NA
V: TRBV7-2
D: TRBD1

DNA: TGTGCCAGCGGAAATCCAGGGGCGGTCGGAACTGAAGCTTTCTTT
CDR3: CASGNPGAVGTEAFF
J: TRBJ1-1
size: NA
V: TRBV28
D: NA

DNA: TGTGCCAGCAGCTGGGGGACACCTGCTAGTGGCTACACCTTC
CDR3: CASSWGTPASGYTF
J: TRBJ1-2
size: NA
V: TRBV5-6
D: NA

DNA: TGTGCCAGCAGCTTAGACGGGACAGGGGTCTACGAGCAGTACTTC
CDR3: CASSLDGTGVYEQYF
J: TRBJ2-7
size: NA
V: TRBV7-2
D: TRBD1

DNA: TGTGCCAGCAGCTTACGCTGGCGGGAGGCAGAGACCCAGTACTTC
CDR3: CASSLRWREAETQYF
J: TRBJ2-5
size: NA
V: TRBV7-2
D: TRBD2

DNA: TGCGCCAGCAGTGACGTAGGACTAGCGGGGGGGTCCTACGAGCAGTACTTC
CDR3: CASSDVGLAGGSYEQYF
J: TRBJ2-7
size: NA
V: TRBV10-2
D: TRBD2

DNA: TGTGCCAGCAGTTTTCCCCTTGGGGCGGGAAGCACAGATACGCAGTATTTT
CDR3: CASSFPLGAGSTDTQYF
J: TRBJ2-3
size: NA
V: TRBV28
D: NA

DNA: TGTGCCAGCAGCCCACAGGGGACTAGCGGGAGTTATGATACGCAGTATTTT
CDR3: CASSPQGTSGSYDTQYF
J: TRBJ2-3
size: NA
V: TRBV9
D: TRBD2

DNA: TGCGCCAGCAGCTTGGAGGCAGGGAACTATGGCTACACCTTC
CDR3: CASSLEAGNYGYTF
J: TRBJ1-2
size: NA
V: TRBV5-1
D: NA

DNA: TGTGCCAGCACTCGGGACAGGGGGCCTCAAGAGACCCAGTACTTC
CDR3: CASTRDRGPQETQYF
J: TRBJ2-5
size: NA
V: TRBV2
D: TRBD1

DNA: TGTGCCAGCAGTTCTGGACAGGGGGACTATGGCTACACCTTC
CDR3: CASSSGQGDYGYTF
J: TRBJ1-2
size: NA
V: TRBV6-5
D: TRBD1

DNA: TGCAGCGCTACCTTCTTTGGTGTTACAGGGGTTGGAACTGAAGCTTTCTTT
CDR3: CSATFFGVTGVGTEAFF
J: TRBJ1-1
size: NA
V: TRBV29-1
D: TRBD1

DNA: TGTGCCAGCTCAGGGACTAGGGGGCGACAGGTTGAGCAGTTCTTC
CDR3: CASSGTRGRQVEQFF
J: TRBJ2-1
size: NA
V: TRBV18
D: NA

DNA: TGTGCCAGCAGTTTATCGTGGCAGGGTTTCTCCTCAACATTCAAAGGGGAGACCCAGTACTTC
CDR3: CASSLSWQGFSSTFKGETQYF
J: TRBJ2-5
size: NA
V: TRBV27
D: NA

DNA: TGCGCCAGCAGCTTTAGGGGACTAGCGGGAGCCGCAGATACGCAGTATTTT
CDR3: CASSFRGLAGAADTQYF
J: TRBJ2-3
size: few
V: TRBV5-1
D: TRBD2

DNA: TGTGCCTGGAGTGTACGATCAGATTACTCCTACGAGCAGTACTTC
CDR3: CAWSVRSDYSYEQYF
J: TRBJ2-7
size: NA
V: TRBV30
D: NA

DNA: TGTGCCAGCAGCTTAGGGCCCCAAGGAGCGGCTAATGAAAAACTGTTTTTT
CDR3: CASSLGPQGAANEKLFF
J: TRBJ1-4
size: NA
V: TRBV7-9
D: NA

DNA: TGTGCCAGCAGTTTCTCGCGGGGAATCACAGATACGCAGTATTTT
CDR3: CASSFSRGITDTQYF
J: TRBJ2-3
size: NA
V: TRBV28
D: NA

DNA: TGTGCCAGCAGCTCTATGAGAGGCGGAGATACGCAGTATTTT
CDR3: CASSSMRGGDTQYF
J: TRBJ2-3
size: NA
V: TRBV7-2
D: NA

DNA: TGTGCTAGTGGCCCCCCCAGGGGTACGCAGTATTTT
CDR3: CASGPPRGTQYF
J: TRBJ2-3
size: NA
V: TRBV12-5
D: NA

DNA: TGTGCCAGCAGTGAAGTAGCGGGCTCCTACAATGAGCAGTTCTTC
CDR3: CASSEVAGSYNEQFF
J: TRBJ2-1
size: NA
V: TRBV6-1
D: TRBD2

DNA: TGTGCCAGCAGCCCCTGGGGGGAAACCTATGGCTACACCTTC
CDR3: CASSPWGETYGYTF
J: TRBJ1-2
size: NA
V: TRBV7-9
D: NA

DNA: TGTGCCAGCAGCAAGACTCGGCACGAGCAGTTCTTC
CDR3: CASSKTRHEQFF
J: TRBJ2-1
size: NA
V: TRBV28
D: NA

DNA: TGCGCCAGCAGCCCCCGCCCCGGAGCGGGGGACCAAGAGACCCAGTACTTC
CDR3: CASSPRPGAGDQETQYF
J: TRBJ2-5
size: few
V: TRBV5-1
D: TRBD2

DNA: TGTGCCAGCAGCTACGGACTAGGCCACACCTACGAGCAGTACTTC
CDR3: CASSYGLGHTYEQYF
J: TRBJ2-7
size: NA
V: TRBV28
D: TRBD2

DNA: TGTGCCTGGAGATACGGGAGGGGAAGGACAGATACGCAGTATTTT
CDR3: CAWRYGRGRTDTQYF
J: TRBJ2-3
size: NA
V: TRBV30
D: TRBD2

DNA: TGTGCCTTCCTACAGGGGGCTCTTGTTAACACTGAAGCTTTCTTT
CDR3: CAFLQGALVNTEAFF
J: TRBJ1-1
size: NA
V: TRBV2
D: TRBD1

DNA: TGTGCCAGCAGTTTGACGACAGGGGGCACAGATACGCAGTATTTT
CDR3: CASSLTTGGTDTQYF
J: TRBJ2-3
size: NA
V: TRBV27
D: TRBD1

DNA: TGTGCCAGCAGCCACACAGACAGGGACGAGCAGTACTTC
CDR3: CASSHTDRDEQYF
J: TRBJ2-7
size: NA
V: TRBV7-3
D: TRBD1

DNA: TGTGCCAGCAGCTCCCGACTAGCGGTAAACCAAGAGACCCAGTACTTC
CDR3: CASSSRLAVNQETQYF
J: TRBJ2-5
size: NA
V: TRBV5-5
D: TRBD2

DNA: TGTGCCAGCAGCTCTAATGCGCCGAACACCGGGGAGCTGTTTTTT
CDR3: CASSSNAPNTGELFF
J: TRBJ2-2
size: NA
V: TRBV7-3
D: NA

DNA: TGTGCCAGCAGCTTAATGGGACAGGGGGCAAATGGCTACACCTTC
CDR3: CASSLMGQGANGYTF
J: TRBJ1-2
size: few
V: TRBV7-2
D: TRBD1

DNA: TGTGCCTGGGGGCCAAAACCACAGGGAACCAAAAACATTCAGTACTTC
CDR3: CAWGPKPQGTKNIQYF
J: TRBJ2-4
size: NA
V: TRBV30
D: NA

DNA: TGTGCCACGTGGTCTATGCAGCCCGCGGGCACTGAAGCTTTCTTT
CDR3: CATWSMQPAGTEAFF
J: TRBJ1-1
size: NA
V: TRBV15
D: NA

DNA: TGCGCCAGCAGCTGGACAGGGGGCCAGGAGACCCAGTACTTC
CDR3: CASSWTGGQETQYF
J: TRBJ2-5
size: once
V: TRBV5-1
D: TRBD1

DNA: TGTGCCAGCAGCCCGAATGCAGGGGGGATCACTGAAGCTTTCTTT
CDR3: CASSPNAGGITEAFF
J: TRBJ1-1
size: NA
V: TRBV6-1
D: TRBD1

DNA: TGTGCCAGCAGTTACTCGAAGTGGAGGACTGAAGCTTTCTTT
CDR3: CASSYSKWRTEAFF
J: TRBJ1-1
size: NA
V: TRBV6-5
D: NA

DNA: TGTGCCAGCAGCCGTAACTCCTACGAGCAGTACTTC
CDR3: CASSRNSYEQYF
J: TRBJ2-7
size: few
V: TRBV5-5
D: NA

DNA: TGTGCCAGCTGGGCCATGAGAGAGACCCAGTACTTC
CDR3: CASWAMRETQYF
J: TRBJ2-5
size: NA
V: TRBV2
D: NA

DNA: TGTGCCTGGAGTGTACGATGGACAGGGGACTATGGCTACACCTTC
CDR3: CAWSVRWTGDYGYTF
J: TRBJ1-2
size: NA
V: TRBV30
D: TRBD1

DNA: TGTGCCACCTGCCCTATACGCCTAGCGGGAGTAGTGCCAGATACGCAGTATTTT
CDR3: CATCPIRLAGVVPDTQYF
J: TRBJ2-3
size: NA
V: TRBV27
D: TRBD2

DNA: TGTGCCAGCAGCCAGGGACATTTCTATGGCTACACCTTC
CDR3: CASSQGHFYGYTF
J: TRBJ1-2
size: once
V: TRBV7-6
D: NA

DNA: TGCGCCAGCAGCTTTCGAGGACTAGCGGGCGGCACCTACGAGCAGTACTTC
CDR3: CASSFRGLAGGTYEQYF
J: TRBJ2-7
size: NA
V: TRBV5-1
D: TRBD2